Listed below are T cell receptor beta chains from one sample, sequenced in a study of blood T cell repertoires in COVID-19. Method: immunoSEQ multiplex PCR; TCRdb's copy keeps in-frame clones and lacks some. The sample consists of about 250,000 clones, roughly 88% of them appearing once. Input material: peripheral blood. The receptor set was obtained from a woman older than 75 with COVID-19, enrolled during active disease. Each CDR3 is given with its conserved first and last residue.

TRBV5-8	CASSQGQERAAFF
TRBV2	CASSRGTGISGNTIYF
TRBV28	CASRRQGDYGYTF
TRBV18	CASSPTTGGSQPQHF
TRBV7-2	CASSPGNSNQPQHF
TRBV9	CASSARTGGLTPLHF
TRBV3-1/TRBV3-2	CASSQGHLNYGYTF
TRBV7-2	CASSPRGGDTDTQYF
TRBV3-1/TRBV3-2	CASSQEGTSGGSDIQYF
TRBV18	CASSPVTIGELFF
TRBV10-3	CAISDGIAGEQFF
TRBV18	CASSLGTGLGNIQYF
TRBV28	CASSFPVGQGKAEQFF
TRBV3-1/TRBV3-2	CASSPPTPGQLTEAFF